This TCR beta chain appears in the sequencing data of a study of T-cell reconstitution after alpha-beta-depleted transplantation in children. Library preparation (for TCRbeta) was performed with unique molecular identifiers. One entry per CDR3 protein results from TCRdb running MiXCR on the PCR reads. Of some 830,000 distinct CDR3 sequences in the sample, roughly 15% were seen once. The sequence derives from a male patient between 5 and 17 years old who had a stem cell transplant for acute lymphoblastic leukemia, so the T cells may come from the graft donor. The sequencing used PBMCs, mostly from graft donor cells, collected 360 days after TCRalphabeta/CD19-depleted stem cell transplant.

The CDR3 DNA reads as TGCAGTGCTCCTCGGTCGGAGTTTAGTCGGCGATGGACAGGGCGAAATGAGCAGTTCTTC. Its protein product is CSAPRSEFSRRWTGRNEQFF. V and J are TRBV20-1 and TRBJ2-1; TRBD1 matches 8 bases. Germline lookup yields CDR1 DFQATT and CDR2 SNEGSKA (reference sequence). The CDR3 loop spans 20 amino acids. The V gene end was trimmed by 5 bases and the J gene end by 7 bases; junction bases not matched to a gene: 28.